The entry below describes one TCR beta chain. The antigen is not known. The CDR3 extends over 15 amino acids. Germline CDR1 reads MDHEN; CDR2 reads SYDVKM. Deletions cut 4 bases from V and 3 bases from J, with 15 bases between. This sample is part of a study of T cell repertoires in cytomegalovirus infection. Looking at the study overall: Carrying CMV and the relevant HLA type showed in public TCR beta signatures.

TCRdb re-called the reads through MiXCR, storing one row per CDR3 protein. The sample lists a few hundred thousand distinct CDR3 sequences; around a sixth were seen once. Points from the study as a whole: Ex vivo responses were dominated by HLA-C-restricted CMV-specific TCR beta clonotypes. Of the TCR beta families, the public ones yielded a cumulative frequency that identified carriers of CMV plus the relevant HLA.

This clonotype was sampled from a human donor in good health (CMV status not recorded). Some clones in this sample may be carry-over from other donors' samples. The J gene is TRBJ1-2, the V gene TRBV28; D possibly corresponds to TRBD1 (6 bases). The sequenced sample consisted of PBMCs. CDR3 sequence (DNA): TGTGCCAGCAGTTCGGTCCGGAGGGGGGACTATGGCTACACCTTC. Translated: CASSSVRRGDYGYTF.